This T cell receptor beta chain emerged from a study of coeliac disease. The table came from immunoSEQ multiplex PCR; TCRdb's copy has only in-frame clones and leaves some out. The data hold some 5,000 clones, with 60% to 80% observed a single time. Study outcomes and limitations: Of coeliac lamina propria samples, about 50% of the 18 held published gliadin-specific TRB sequences, versus 1 of 6 controls.

Concerning this clone: Its specificity is unknown.

Sequenced: lamina propria lymphocytes from the gut. This TCR was sampled from a woman between 65 and 79 years old with celiac disease.

DNA for the CDR3: TGTGCCAGTAGTATGAGACAGGGGGAAGGCTACACCTTC. This gives the protein CASSMRQGEGYTF. The V gene is TRBV19, the J gene TRBJ1-2; 9 bases are a match to TRBD1. Germline trimming cut 3 bases from V and 8 bases from J; bases unmatched to any gene: 4. Germline CDR1 reads LNHDA; CDR2 reads SQIVND (reference sequence). The CDR3 covers 13 residues.